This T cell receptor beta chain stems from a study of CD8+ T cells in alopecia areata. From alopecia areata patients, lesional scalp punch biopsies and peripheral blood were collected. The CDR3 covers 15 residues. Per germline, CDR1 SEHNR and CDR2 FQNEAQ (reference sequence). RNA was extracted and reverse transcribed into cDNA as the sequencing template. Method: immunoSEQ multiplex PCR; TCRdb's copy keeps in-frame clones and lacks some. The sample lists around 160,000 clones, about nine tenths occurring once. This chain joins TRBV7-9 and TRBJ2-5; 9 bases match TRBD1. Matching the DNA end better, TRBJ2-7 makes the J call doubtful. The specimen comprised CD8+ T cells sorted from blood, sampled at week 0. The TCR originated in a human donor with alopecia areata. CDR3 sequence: CASSLSGTGKYEQYF. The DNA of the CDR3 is TGTGCCAGCAGCTTATCCGGGACAGGGAAATACGAGCAGTACTTC.